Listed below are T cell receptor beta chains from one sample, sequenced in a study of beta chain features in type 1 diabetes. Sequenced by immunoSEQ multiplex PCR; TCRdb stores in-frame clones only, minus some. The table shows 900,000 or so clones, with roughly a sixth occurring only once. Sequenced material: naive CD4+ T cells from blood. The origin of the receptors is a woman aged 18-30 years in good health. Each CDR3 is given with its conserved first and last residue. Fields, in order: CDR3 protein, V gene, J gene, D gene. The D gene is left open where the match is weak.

CDR3aa: CASSVGGGTGVNEQFF
v_gene: TRBV9
j_gene: TRBJ2-1
d_gene: TRBD1

CDR3aa: CASSPSGTSGTRRGEQYF
v_gene: TRBV7-9
j_gene: TRBJ2-7
d_gene: TRBD2

CDR3aa: CASSVVSLAGRNEQFF
v_gene: TRBV9
j_gene: TRBJ2-1
d_gene: TRBD2

CDR3aa: CASRRRGVSYEQYF
v_gene: TRBV6-1
j_gene: TRBJ2-7
d_gene: -

CDR3aa: CASSFQETQYF
v_gene: TRBV2
j_gene: TRBJ2-5
d_gene: -

CDR3aa: CATSNQEGVGTQYF
v_gene: TRBV15
j_gene: TRBJ2-5
d_gene: -

CDR3aa: CASRPPRGGAPDTQYF
v_gene: TRBV7-2
j_gene: TRBJ2-3
d_gene: -

CDR3aa: CAIICGRVSYEQYF
v_gene: TRBV21-1
j_gene: TRBJ2-7
d_gene: -

CDR3aa: CASSIQYSAGELFF
v_gene: TRBV19
j_gene: TRBJ2-2
d_gene: -

CDR3aa: CASSQETGSESNQPQHF
v_gene: TRBV4-2
j_gene: TRBJ1-5
d_gene: -

CDR3aa: CASSIPQVQFPQHF
v_gene: TRBV19
j_gene: TRBJ1-5
d_gene: -

CDR3aa: CASSPDSTPADTQYF
v_gene: TRBV18
j_gene: TRBJ2-3
d_gene: -

CDR3aa: CASSPHTDTQYF
v_gene: TRBV7-2
j_gene: TRBJ2-3
d_gene: -

CDR3aa: CASSPQDATTQYF
v_gene: TRBV18
j_gene: TRBJ2-3
d_gene: -

CDR3aa: CASSGGRDTNEKLFF
v_gene: TRBV9
j_gene: TRBJ1-4
d_gene: -

CDR3aa: CASSRDQGQQETQYF
v_gene: TRBV4-2
j_gene: TRBJ2-5
d_gene: -

CDR3aa: CASSQDRNTEAFF
v_gene: TRBV2
j_gene: TRBJ1-1
d_gene: -

CDR3aa: CASSSREVGSEQYF
v_gene: TRBV5-1
j_gene: TRBJ2-7
d_gene: -

CDR3aa: CASRKSSGNTIYF
v_gene: TRBV25-1
j_gene: TRBJ1-3
d_gene: -

CDR3aa: CASSIRQGDTEAFF
v_gene: TRBV7-6
j_gene: TRBJ1-1
d_gene: TRBD1

CDR3aa: CASSPTGRGSEEQYF
v_gene: TRBV27
j_gene: TRBJ2-7
d_gene: -

CDR3aa: CAGHEGGSSTNEKLFF
v_gene: TRBV7-9
j_gene: TRBJ1-4
d_gene: -

CDR3aa: CASSSRPGSNEQFF
v_gene: TRBV27
j_gene: TRBJ2-1
d_gene: -

CDR3aa: CASSLARTETQYF
v_gene: TRBV7-6
j_gene: TRBJ2-5
d_gene: -

CDR3aa: CASSQVGGGTGELFF
v_gene: TRBV4-2
j_gene: TRBJ2-2
d_gene: -

CDR3aa: CASSLVASQTQYF
v_gene: TRBV5-6
j_gene: TRBJ2-5
d_gene: -

CDR3aa: CASSPGTKETQYF
v_gene: TRBV18
j_gene: TRBJ2-5
d_gene: -

CDR3aa: CASTQGINTGELFF
v_gene: TRBV28
j_gene: TRBJ2-2
d_gene: -

CDR3aa: CASSLVVQQFF
v_gene: TRBV7-9
j_gene: TRBJ2-1
d_gene: -

CDR3aa: CASSLRPGELFF
v_gene: TRBV7-3
j_gene: TRBJ2-2
d_gene: -

CDR3aa: CASSIDLSGTIGRQFF
v_gene: TRBV19
j_gene: TRBJ2-1
d_gene: TRBD2

CDR3aa: CASSPQIVQTYEQYF
v_gene: TRBV7-6
j_gene: TRBJ2-7
d_gene: -

CDR3aa: CASSETSARYEQYF
v_gene: TRBV9
j_gene: TRBJ2-7
d_gene: -

CDR3aa: CASSLEATRVEKLFF
v_gene: TRBV7-2
j_gene: TRBJ1-4
d_gene: -

CDR3aa: CASTDWVGGGETQYF
v_gene: TRBV6-6
j_gene: TRBJ2-5
d_gene: -

CDR3aa: CASSLVGRGAVLDGYTF
v_gene: TRBV7-9
j_gene: TRBJ1-2
d_gene: -

CDR3aa: CASSFASGKTDTQYF
v_gene: TRBV7-2
j_gene: TRBJ2-3
d_gene: TRBD2

CDR3aa: CASRKDSHETQYF
v_gene: TRBV6-1
j_gene: TRBJ2-5
d_gene: -

CDR3aa: CASSVGWYGEQFF
v_gene: TRBV9
j_gene: TRBJ2-1
d_gene: -

CDR3aa: CASTKARGLTSNQPQHF
v_gene: TRBV28
j_gene: TRBJ1-5
d_gene: -

CDR3aa: CASSVGGRTTYEQYF
v_gene: TRBV5-1
j_gene: TRBJ2-7
d_gene: -